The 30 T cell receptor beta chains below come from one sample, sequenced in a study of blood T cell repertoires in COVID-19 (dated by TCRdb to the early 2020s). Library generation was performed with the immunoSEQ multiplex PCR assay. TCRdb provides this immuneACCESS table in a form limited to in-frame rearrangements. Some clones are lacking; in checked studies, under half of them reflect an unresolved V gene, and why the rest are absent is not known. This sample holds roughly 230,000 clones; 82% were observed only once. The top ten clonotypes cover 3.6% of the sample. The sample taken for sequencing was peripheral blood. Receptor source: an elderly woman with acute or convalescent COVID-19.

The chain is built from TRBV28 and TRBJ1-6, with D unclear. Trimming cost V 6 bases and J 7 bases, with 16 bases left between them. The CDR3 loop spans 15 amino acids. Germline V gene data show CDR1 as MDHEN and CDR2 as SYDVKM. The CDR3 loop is CASSTPSAMNSPLHF. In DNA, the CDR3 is TGTGCCAGCAGCACCCCCTCCGCTATGAATTCACCCCTCCACTTT. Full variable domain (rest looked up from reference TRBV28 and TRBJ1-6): DVKVTQSSRYLVKRTGEKVFLECVQDMDHENMFWYRQDPGLGLRLIYFSYDVKMKEKGDIPEGYSVSREKKERFSLILESASTNQTSMYLCASSTPSAMNSPLHFGNGTRLTVT.

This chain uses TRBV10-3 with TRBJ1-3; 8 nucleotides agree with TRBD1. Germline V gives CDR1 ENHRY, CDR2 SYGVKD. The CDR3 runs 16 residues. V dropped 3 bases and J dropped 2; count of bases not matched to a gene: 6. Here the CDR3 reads CAISEIPRGPGNTIYF. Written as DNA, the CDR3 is TGTGCCATCAGTGAAATCCCCAGGGGGCCTGGAAACACCATATATTTT.

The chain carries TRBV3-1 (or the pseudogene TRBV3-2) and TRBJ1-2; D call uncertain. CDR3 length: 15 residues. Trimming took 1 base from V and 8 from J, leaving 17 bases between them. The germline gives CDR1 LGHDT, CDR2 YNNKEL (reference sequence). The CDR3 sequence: CASSQALSPHVGYTF. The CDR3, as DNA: TGTGCCAGCAGCCAAGCTCTTAGCCCGCATGTAGGCTACACCTTC.

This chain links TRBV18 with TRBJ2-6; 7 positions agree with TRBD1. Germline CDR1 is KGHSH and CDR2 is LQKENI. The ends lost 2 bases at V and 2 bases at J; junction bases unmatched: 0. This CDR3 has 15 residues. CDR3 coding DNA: TGTGCCAGCTCACCAGGACAGGCTGGGGCCAACGTCCTGACTTTC. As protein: CASSPGQAGANVLTF.

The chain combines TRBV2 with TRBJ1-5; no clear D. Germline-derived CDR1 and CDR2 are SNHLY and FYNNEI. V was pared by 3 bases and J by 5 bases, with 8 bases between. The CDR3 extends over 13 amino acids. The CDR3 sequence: CASSDGADQPQHF. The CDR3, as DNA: TGTGCCAGCAGTGATGGAGCTGATCAGCCCCAGCATTTT.

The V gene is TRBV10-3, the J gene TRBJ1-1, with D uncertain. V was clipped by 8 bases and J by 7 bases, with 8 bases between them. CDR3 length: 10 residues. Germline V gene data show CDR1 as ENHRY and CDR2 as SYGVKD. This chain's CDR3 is CAIGEGEAFF. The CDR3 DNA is TGTGCCATCGGGGAGGGTGAAGCTTTCTTT.

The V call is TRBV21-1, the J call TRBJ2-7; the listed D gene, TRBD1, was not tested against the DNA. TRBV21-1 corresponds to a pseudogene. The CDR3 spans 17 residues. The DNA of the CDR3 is TGTGCCAGCACCCAAAGGGGGACAGGGGACCTATCCTACGAGCAGTACTTC. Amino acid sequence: CASTQRGTGDLSYEQYF.

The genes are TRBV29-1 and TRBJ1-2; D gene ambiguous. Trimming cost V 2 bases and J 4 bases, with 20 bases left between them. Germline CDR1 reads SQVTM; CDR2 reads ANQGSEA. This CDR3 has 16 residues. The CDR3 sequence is CSVETGGSGSSYGYTF. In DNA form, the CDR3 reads TGCAGCGTTGAAACGGGAGGGTCGGGCTCCAGCTATGGCTACACCTTC.

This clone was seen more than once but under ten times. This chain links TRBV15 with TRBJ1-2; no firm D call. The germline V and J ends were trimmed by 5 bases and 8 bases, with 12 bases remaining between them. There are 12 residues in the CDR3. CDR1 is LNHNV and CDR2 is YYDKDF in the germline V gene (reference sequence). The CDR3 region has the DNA TGTGCCACCAGCGGGAGACAAGGCGGCTACACCTTC. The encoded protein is CATSGRQGGYTF.

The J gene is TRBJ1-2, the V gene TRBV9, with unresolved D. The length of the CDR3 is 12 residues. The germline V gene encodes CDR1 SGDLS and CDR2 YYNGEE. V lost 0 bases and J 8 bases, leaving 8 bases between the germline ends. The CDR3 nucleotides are TGTGCCAGCAGCGTAGGATCGGAGGGCTACACCTTC. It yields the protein CASSVGSEGYTF.

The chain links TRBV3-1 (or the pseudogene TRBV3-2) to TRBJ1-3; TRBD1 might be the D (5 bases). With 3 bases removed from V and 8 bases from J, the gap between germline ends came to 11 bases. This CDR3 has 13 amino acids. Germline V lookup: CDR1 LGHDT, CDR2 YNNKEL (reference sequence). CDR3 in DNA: TGTGCCAGCAGCCAGGCGGGGGGGGACACCATATATTTT. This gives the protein CASSQAGGDTIYF.

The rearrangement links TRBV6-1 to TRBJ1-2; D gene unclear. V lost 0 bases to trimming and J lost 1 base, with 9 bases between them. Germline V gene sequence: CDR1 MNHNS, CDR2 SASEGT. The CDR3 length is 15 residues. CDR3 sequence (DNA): TGTGCCAGCAGTGAAGCCGGAGGCAGTAACTATGGCTACACCTTC. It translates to CASSEAGGSNYGYTF.

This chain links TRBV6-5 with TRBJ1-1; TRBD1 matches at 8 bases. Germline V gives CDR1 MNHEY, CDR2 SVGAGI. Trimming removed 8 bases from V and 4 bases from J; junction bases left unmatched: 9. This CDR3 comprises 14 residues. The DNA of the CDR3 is TGTGCCAGCCGGGTGGAACAGGGGGTCACTGAAGCTTTCTTT. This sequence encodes CASRVEQGVTEAFF.

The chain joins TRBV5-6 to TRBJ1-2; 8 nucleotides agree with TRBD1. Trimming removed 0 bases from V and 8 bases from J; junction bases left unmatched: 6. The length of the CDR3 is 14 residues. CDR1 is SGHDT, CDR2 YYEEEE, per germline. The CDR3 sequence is CASSLATGVDGYTF. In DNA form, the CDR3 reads TGTGCCAGCAGCTTGGCGACAGGGGTAGACGGCTACACCTTC.

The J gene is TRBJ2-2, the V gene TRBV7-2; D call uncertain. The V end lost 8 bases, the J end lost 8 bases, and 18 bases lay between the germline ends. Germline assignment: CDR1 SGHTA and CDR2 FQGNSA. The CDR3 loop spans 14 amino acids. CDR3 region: CASFGIWASGELFF. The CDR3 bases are TGTGCCAGCTTCGGAATATGGGCATCAGGGGAGCTGTTTTTT.

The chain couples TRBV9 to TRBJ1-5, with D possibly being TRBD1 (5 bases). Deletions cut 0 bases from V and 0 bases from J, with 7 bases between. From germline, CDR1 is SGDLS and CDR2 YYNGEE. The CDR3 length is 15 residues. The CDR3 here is CASSVAGSSNQPQHF. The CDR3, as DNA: TGTGCCAGCAGCGTAGCAGGGTCTAGCAATCAGCCCCAGCATTTT. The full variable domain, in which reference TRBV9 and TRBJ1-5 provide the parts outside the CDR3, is DSGVTQTPKHLITATGQRVTLRCSPRSGDLSVYWYQQSLDQGLQFLIQYYNGEERAKGNILERFSAQQFPDLHSELNLSSLELGDSALYFCASSVAGSSNQPQHFGDGTRLSIL.

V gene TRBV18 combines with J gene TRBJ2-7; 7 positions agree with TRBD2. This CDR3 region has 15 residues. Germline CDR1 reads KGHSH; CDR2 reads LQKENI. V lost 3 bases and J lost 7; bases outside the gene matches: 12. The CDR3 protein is CASSPGSRAGEEQYF. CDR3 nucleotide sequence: TGTGCCAGCTCACCTGGTTCGCGCGCGGGGGAAGAGCAGTACTTC.

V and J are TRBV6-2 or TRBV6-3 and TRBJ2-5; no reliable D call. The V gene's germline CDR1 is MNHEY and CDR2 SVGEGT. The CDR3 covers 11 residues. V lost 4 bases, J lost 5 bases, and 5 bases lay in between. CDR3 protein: CASSSLETQYF. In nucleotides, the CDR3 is TGTGCCAGCAGTTCCCTTGAGACCCAGTACTTC.

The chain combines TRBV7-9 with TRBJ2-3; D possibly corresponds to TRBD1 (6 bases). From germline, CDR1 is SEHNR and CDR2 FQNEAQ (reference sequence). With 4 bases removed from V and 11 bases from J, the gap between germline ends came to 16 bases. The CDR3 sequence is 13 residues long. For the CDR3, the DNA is TGTGCCAGCAGCTCCCAGGGGTTTCGGGGGCAGTATTTT. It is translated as CASSSQGFRGQYF.

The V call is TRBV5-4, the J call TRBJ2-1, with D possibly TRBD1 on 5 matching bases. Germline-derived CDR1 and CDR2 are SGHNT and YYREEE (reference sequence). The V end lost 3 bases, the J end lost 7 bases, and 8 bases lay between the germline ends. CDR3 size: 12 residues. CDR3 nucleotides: TGTGCCAGCAGCTACCAGGGAAATGAGCAGTTCTTC. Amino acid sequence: CASSYQGNEQFF.

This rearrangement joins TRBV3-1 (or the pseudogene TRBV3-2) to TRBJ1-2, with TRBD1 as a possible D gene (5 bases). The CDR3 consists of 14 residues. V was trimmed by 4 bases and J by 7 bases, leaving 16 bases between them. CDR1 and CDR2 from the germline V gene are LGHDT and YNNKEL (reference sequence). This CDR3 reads CASSPTDSLFGYTF. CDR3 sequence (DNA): TGTGCCAGCAGCCCTACCGACAGTCTCTTTGGCTACACCTTC.

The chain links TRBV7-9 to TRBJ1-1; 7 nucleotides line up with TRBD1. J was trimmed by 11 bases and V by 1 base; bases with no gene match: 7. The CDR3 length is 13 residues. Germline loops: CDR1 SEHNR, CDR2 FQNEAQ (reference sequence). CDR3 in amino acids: CASSLDLDREAFF. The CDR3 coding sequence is TGTGCCAGCAGCTTAGATTTAGACAGGGAGGCTTTCTTT. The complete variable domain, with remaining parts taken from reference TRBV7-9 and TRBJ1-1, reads DTGVSQNPRHKITKRGQNVTFRCDPISEHNRLYWYRQTLGQGPEFLTYFQNEAQLEKSRLLSDRFSAERPKGSFSTLEIQRTEQGDSAMYLCASSLDLDREAFFGQGTRLTVV.

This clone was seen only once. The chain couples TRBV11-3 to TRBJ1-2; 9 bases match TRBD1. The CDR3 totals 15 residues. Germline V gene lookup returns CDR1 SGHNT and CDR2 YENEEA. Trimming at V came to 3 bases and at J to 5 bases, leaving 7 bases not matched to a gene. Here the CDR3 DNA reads TGTGCCAGCAGCTTTTCCGGGACAGGGACATATGGCTACACCTTC. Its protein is CASSFSGTGTYGYTF. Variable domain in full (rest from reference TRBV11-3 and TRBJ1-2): EAGVVQSPRYKIIEKKQPVAFWCNPISGHNTLYWYLQNLGQGPELLIRYENEEAVDDSQLPKDRFSAERLKGVDSTLKIQPAELGDSAVYLCASSFSGTGTYGYTFGSGTRLTVV.

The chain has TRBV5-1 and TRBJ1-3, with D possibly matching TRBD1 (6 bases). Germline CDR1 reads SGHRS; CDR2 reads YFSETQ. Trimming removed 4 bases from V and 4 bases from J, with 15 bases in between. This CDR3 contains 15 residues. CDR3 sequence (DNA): TGCGCCAGCAGCCTGGGGCCTACAGGGGGAAACACCATATATTTT. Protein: CASSLGPTGGNTIYF.

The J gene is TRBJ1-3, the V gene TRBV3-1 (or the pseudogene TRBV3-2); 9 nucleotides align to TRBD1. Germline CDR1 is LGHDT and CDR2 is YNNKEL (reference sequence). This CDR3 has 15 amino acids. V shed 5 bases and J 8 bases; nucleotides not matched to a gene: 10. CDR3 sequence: CASSSGTGSSYTIYF. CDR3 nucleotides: TGTGCCAGCAGCTCCGGGACAGGGAGTTCTTACACCATATATTTT.

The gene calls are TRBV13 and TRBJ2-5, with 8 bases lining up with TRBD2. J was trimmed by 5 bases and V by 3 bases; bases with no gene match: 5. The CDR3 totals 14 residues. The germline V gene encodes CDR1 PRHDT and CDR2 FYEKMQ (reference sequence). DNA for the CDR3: TGTGCCAGCAGCTTCCGGGGGGGCCTGGAGACCCAGTACTTC. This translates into CASSFRGGLETQYF.

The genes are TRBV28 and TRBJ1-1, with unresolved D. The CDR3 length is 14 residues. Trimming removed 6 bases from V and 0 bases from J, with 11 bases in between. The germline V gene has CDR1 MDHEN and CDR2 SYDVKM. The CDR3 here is CASRIGTVNTEAFF. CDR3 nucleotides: TGTGCCAGCAGGATAGGCACAGTGAACACTGAAGCTTTCTTT.

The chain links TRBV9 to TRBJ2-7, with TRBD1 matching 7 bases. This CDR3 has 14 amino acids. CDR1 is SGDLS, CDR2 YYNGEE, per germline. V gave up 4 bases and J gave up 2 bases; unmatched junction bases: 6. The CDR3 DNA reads TGTGCCAGCAGCCCAGATGGGACAGCCTACGAGCAGTACTTC. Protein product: CASSPDGTAYEQYF. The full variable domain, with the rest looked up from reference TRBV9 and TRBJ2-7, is DSGVTQTPKHLITATGQRVTLRCSPRSGDLSVYWYQQSLDQGLQFLIQYYNGEERAKGNILERFSAQQFPDLHSELNLSSLELGDSALYFCASSPDGTAYEQYFGPGTRLTVT.

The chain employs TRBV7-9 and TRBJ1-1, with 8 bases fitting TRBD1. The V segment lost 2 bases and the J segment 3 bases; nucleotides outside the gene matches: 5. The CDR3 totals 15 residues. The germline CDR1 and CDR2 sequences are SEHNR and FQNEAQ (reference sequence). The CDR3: CASSLTGGMDTEAFF. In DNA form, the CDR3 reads TGTGCCAGCAGCTTAACAGGGGGAATGGACACTGAAGCTTTCTTT. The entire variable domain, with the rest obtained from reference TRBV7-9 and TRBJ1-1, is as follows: DTGVSQNPRHKITKRGQNVTFRCDPISEHNRLYWYRQTLGQGPEFLTYFQNEAQLEKSRLLSDRFSAERPKGSFSTLEIQRTEQGDSAMYLCASSLTGGMDTEAFFGQGTRLTVV.

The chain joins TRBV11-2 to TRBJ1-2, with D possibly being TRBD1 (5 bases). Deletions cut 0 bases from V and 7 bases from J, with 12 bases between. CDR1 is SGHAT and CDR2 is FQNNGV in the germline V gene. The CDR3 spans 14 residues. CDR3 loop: CASSLDMTELGYTF. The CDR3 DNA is TGTGCCAGCAGCTTAGATATGACAGAGCTTGGCTACACCTTC.